The TCR beta chain under discussion was sequenced for a study of STAT5B mutations in CD4+ large granular lymphocyte leukemia. Sequencing was at survey level. Libraries were prepared by immunoSEQ multiplex PCR; TCRdb keeps only in-frame clonotypes and omits some of them. The table shows roughly 23,000 clones, with 60% to 85% occurring only once. Buffy coats from healthy blood donors served as controls. In the case of this clone: Its specificity is not known.

General study findings and limits: 8/27 top patient clones versus 2/35 control clones were TRBV06-family.

CDR3 length: 14 amino acids. With 2 bases removed from V and 4 bases from J, the gap between germline ends came to 12 bases. CDR1 SEHNR and CDR2 FQNEAQ come from the germline V gene (reference sequence). This TCR was sampled from a human donor in good health. Input material: CD4+ T cells from blood buffy coats. V usage is TRBV7-9 and J usage is TRBJ2-7; D not resolved. CDR3 sequence reads: CASSLLMGNYEQYF. For the CDR3, the DNA is TGTGCCAGCAGCTTACTGATGGGGAATTACGAGCAGTACTTC.